Following are 3 T cell receptor beta chains from one sample sequenced in a study of OX40 agonist ivuxolimab in advanced cancers. Library generation was performed with the immunoSEQ multiplex PCR assay. This is the immuneACCESS table as TCRdb keeps it, with only in-frame sequences that have V and J called. A part of the clones is gone; compared with another copy, unresolved V genes explain less than half, and the rest is unexplained. The sample yields about 48,000 clones; 70% to 90% were counted once. The ten largest account for less than 2.5% of the sample. Specimen: CD4+ or CD8+ T cells sorted from blood, collected in a trial of the OX40 agonist ivuxolimab. The origin of the receptors is an adult with an advanced solid tumor such as melanoma, head and neck, liver or kidney cancer.

This sequence joins TRBV5-4 and TRBJ1-1; no reliable D call. Trimming removed 0 bases from V and 7 bases from J, with 7 bases in between. The germline V gene encodes CDR1 SGHNT and CDR2 YYREEE (reference sequence). This CDR3 has 12 amino acids. The CDR3 sequence is CASSLGEVEAFF. The CDR3 DNA sequence: TGTGCCAGCAGCTTGGGAGAAGTTGAAGCTTTCTTT. The full variable domain, with the rest looked up from reference TRBV5-4 and TRBJ1-1, is ETGVTQSPTHLIKTRGQQVTLRCSSQSGHNTVSWYQQALGQGPQFIFQYYREEENGRGNFPPRFSGLQFPNYSSELNVNALELDDSALYLCASSLGEVEAFFGQGTRLTVV.

V gene TRBV13 combines with J gene TRBJ2-1; 12 nucleotides line up with TRBD2. Germline CDR1 and CDR2: PRHDT and FYEKMQ (reference sequence). The CDR3 has 15 amino acids. The V gene end was trimmed by 6 bases and the J gene end by 8 bases; junction bases not matched to a gene: 8. The CDR3 sequence is CASRPLAGGPYEQFF. For the CDR3, the DNA is TGTGCCAGCAGACCCCTAGCGGGAGGGCCATATGAGCAGTTCTTC.

The table lists this clone with a few counts. The DNA for the CDR3 is TGTGCCAGCAGTGTGGGAGACAGGGCCGTATATTTT. Translating gives CASSVGDRAVYF. This chain joins TRBV2 and TRBJ1-3; TRBD1 agrees at 7 bases. The CDR3 contains 12 residues. Trimming cost V 4 bases and J 14 bases; bases outside gene matches: 8. Germline loops: CDR1 SNHLY, CDR2 FYNNEI.